Described below is a single T cell receptor (beta chain) sequence and its context. No antigen is known for it. Per-nucleotide qualities are absent, and no much larger clonotype sits a single base away. These data belong to a study of TIL therapy for anti-PD-1-resistant metastatic lung cancer (dated by TCRdb to the early 2020s). The study in broad terms: A median age of 54 years (range about 38-85) and a median tumor PD-L1 proportion score of approximately 6.1% were recorded among enrolled patients. The cohort was predominantly lung adenocarcinoma, with several EGFR-mutant and two ALK-rearranged tumors, and half of patients were current or former smokers. A median non-synonymous tumor mutation burden of around 1.5 mutations per megabase was determined across the cohort by whole-exome sequencing. T cell receptor beta sequencing of tumor and peripheral blood was used to follow clonotypes across the tumor, the expanded TIL product and serial blood samples. Findings and caveats that apply to the study as a whole: TIL culture showed high clonal turnover, with many enriched product clones undetected in the baseline tumor, suggesting clonal contraction rather than faithful expansion. The study protocol defined all tumor marker inferences as exploratory. Because the cohort was highly selected, with more treatment-naive, never-smoker and oncogene-addicted patients than is typical, generalizability is limited. Higher clonality and lower diversity were observed in expanded TIL cultures than in baseline intratumoral T cells (median clonality around 6% vs 30%, p < 0.0001).

The sample's time point label, decoded: pre-treatment sample, taken before nivolumab and TIL therapy. The baseline tumor samples were excised metastases, mostly pleural nodules or supraclavicular lymph nodes, taken from the same resection that was used to grow TIL. Before any PD-1/PD-L1 blockade was given, tumors were harvested, nivolumab was then administered, and patients who progressed went on to receive lymphodepletion, an infusion of expanded TIL, and IL-2. A phase I trial run at two centers enrolled adults with stage 4 NSCLC between October 2017 and 2020. The samples were drawn from an open-label, single-arm phase I trial testing tumor-infiltrating lymphocyte therapy combined with nivolumab in advanced non-small cell lung cancer. Parts of each resected tumor were snap-frozen in liquid nitrogen and kept at -80 degrees C. Using laser-capture macrodissection, tumor regions of interest were selected on H&E sections, then pulverized into approximately 15 mg aliquots and extracted using Qiagen Allprep kits.

CDR1 ENHRY and CDR2 SYGVKD are derived from the germline V gene. The CDR3 runs 13 amino acids, cysteine and phenylalanine included. The DNA shown is the 39-base CDR3, in frame from base 1. V ends up 7 bases short and J 6 bases short, with an unmatched junction base count of 6. TCR beta CDR3 regions were amplified from genomic DNA with the immunoSEQ v3 hsTCRB kit using bias-controlled multiplex PCR. TCR libraries were sequenced on an Illumina NextSeq 500 to about 2 million read pairs for survey level or roughly 4.5-6 million for deep level. Per the authors' processing: Clonality was reported by immunoSEQ Analyzer software, which also assigned V, D and J genes and filtered out non-productive sequences. Repertoires of infused TIL and blood were compared using productive Simpson clonality and the Morisita overlap index of productive TRB rearrangements. The table was pulled from immuneACCESS by TCRdb, which kept in-frame rearrangements only. Such tables lose some clones; where checked, under half of the loss comes from unresolved V genes, and the rest has no known cause. The V and J calls and the clone size are those of that table, but D and trimming were determined from the DNA. This sample lists 45,000 to 60,000 clones; 60% to 85% were detected once. More than 5% of the sample is held by the ten biggest clonotypes.

Recombination connected TRBV10-3 to TRBJ2-3, with 8 bases matching TRBD2. This receptor was identified in a person aged 25-85 years with non-small cell lung cancer. The source was tumor tissue, collected at baseline. Here the CDR3 is given as CAITVGGRDTQYF. The bases are TGTGCCATCACCGTAGGCGGGAGGGATACGCAGTATTTT.